The following is a T cell receptor (beta chain) sequence with its context. The data stem from a study of shared clonotypes between healthy human individuals. When replicate PCRs were run on sorted subsets, they used 150 to 200 ng DNA, some 30,000 T cell genomes. Clones were sequenced by immunoSEQ multiplex PCR, and TCRdb holds only the in-frame ones, with some missing. Among some 2,000,000 clones listed, 90% to 95% were seen once. There are 15 residues in the CDR3. The V gene's germline CDR1 is SNHLY and CDR2 FYNNEI. Losses at the gene ends were 5 bases for V and 5 bases for J; bases not matched to a gene: 6.

The sequence derives from a man aged 18 to 30 in good health. The material sequenced was naive CD4+ T cells sorted from blood. Subset described: CD45RA+ positively selected. The genes are TRBV2 and TRBJ1-5; TRBD1 matches at 10 bases. The CDR3 spells CASSLTGTGDQPQHF. The DNA of the CDR3 is TGTGCCAGCAGTTTAACCGGGACAGGGGATCAGCCCCAGCATTTT. Drawing the rest from reference TRBV2 and TRBJ1-5, the complete variable domain is EPEVTQTPSHQVTQMGQEVILRCVPISNHLYFYWYRQILGQKVEFLVSFYNNEISEKSEIFDDQFSVERPDGSNFTLKIRSTKLEDSAMYFCASSLTGTGDQPQHFGDGTRLSIL.